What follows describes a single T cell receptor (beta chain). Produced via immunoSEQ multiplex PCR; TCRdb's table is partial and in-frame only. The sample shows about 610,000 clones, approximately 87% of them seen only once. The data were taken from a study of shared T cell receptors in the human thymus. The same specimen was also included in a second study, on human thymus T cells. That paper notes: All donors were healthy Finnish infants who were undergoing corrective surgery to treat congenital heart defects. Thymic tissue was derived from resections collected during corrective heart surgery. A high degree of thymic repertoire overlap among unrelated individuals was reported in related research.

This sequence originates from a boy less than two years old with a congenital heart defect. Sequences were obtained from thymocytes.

CDR3 sequence (DNA): TGCGCCAGCAGCCAGCACAGGTCCTACGAGCAGTACTTC. It codes for CASSQHRSYEQYF. The V call is TRBV4-3, the J call TRBJ2-7, with TRBD1 as a possible D gene (5 bases). The CDR3 length is 13 residues. Trimming cost V 3 bases and J 1 base, with 7 bases left between them. Germline loops: CDR1 LGHNA, CDR2 YSLEER.